This T cell receptor (beta chain) appears in the sequencing data of a study of blood T cell repertoires in COVID-19. Study-wide background: Samples representing acute and convalescent COVID-19 were sourced from the United States, Italy and Spain. The cDNA or gDNA used as material had been derived from T cells, B-cell-depleted T cells, or PBMCs.

Trimming removed 5 bases at V and 0 bases at J, with 12 bases between. Germline values: CDR1 SGHTA, CDR2 FQGTGA. The CDR3 has 15 amino acids. As processed by the authors: Amplification of reference gene primers was used by the study to estimate nucleated cell counts. The table came from immunoSEQ multiplex PCR; TCRdb's copy has only in-frame clones and leaves some out. D and trimming come from the DNA, and the V and J calls and clone size come from that table. The sample consists of approximately 6,300 clones, roughly four fifths of them appearing once. The sequencing sample was made of peripheral blood. The source is a man aged 55 to 70 with acute or convalescent COVID-19. V is TRBV7-3 and J is TRBJ2-3; weak D call: TRBD2 (5 bases). CDR3 region: CASSVLGQSTDTQYF. The CDR3 DNA sequence: TGTGCCAGCAGCGTACTAGGGCAAAGCACAGATACGCAGTATTTT.